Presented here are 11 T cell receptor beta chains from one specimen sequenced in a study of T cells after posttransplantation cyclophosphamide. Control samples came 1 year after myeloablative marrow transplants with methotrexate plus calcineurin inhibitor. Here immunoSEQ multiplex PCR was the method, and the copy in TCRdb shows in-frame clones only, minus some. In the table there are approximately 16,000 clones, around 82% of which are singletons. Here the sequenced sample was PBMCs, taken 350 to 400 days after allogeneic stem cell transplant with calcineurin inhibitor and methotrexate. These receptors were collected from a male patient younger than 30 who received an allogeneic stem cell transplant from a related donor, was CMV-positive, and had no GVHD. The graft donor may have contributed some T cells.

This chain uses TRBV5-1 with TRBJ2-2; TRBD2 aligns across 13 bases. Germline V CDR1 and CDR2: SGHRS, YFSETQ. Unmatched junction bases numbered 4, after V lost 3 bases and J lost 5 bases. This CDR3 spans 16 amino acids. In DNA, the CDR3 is TGCGCCAGCAGCTGGACTAGCGGGGGAGGTACCGGGGAGCTGTTTTTT. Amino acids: CASSWTSGGGTGELFF.

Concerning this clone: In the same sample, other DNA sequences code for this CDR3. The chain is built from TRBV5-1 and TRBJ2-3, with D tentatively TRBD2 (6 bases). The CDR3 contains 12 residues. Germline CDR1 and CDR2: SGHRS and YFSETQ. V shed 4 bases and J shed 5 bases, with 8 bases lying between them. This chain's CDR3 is CASSPGEDTQYF. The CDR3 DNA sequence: TGCGCCAGCAGCCCGGGGGAAGATACGCAGTATTTT.

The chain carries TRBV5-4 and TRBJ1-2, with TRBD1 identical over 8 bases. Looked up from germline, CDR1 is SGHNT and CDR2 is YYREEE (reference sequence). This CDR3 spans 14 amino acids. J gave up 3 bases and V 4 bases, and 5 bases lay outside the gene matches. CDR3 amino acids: CASSRPDRDYGYTF. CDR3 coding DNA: TGTGCCAGCAGCCGACCGGACAGGGACTATGGCTACACCTTC.

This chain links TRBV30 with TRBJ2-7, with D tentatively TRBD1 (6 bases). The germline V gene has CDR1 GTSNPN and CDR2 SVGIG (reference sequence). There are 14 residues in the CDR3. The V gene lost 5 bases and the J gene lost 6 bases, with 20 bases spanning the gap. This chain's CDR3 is CAWARDTTRSEQYF. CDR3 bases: TGTGCCTGGGCGAGGGACACGACACGGAGCGAGCAGTACTTC. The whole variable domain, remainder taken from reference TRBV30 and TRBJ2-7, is SQTIHQWPATLVQPVGSPLSLECTVEGTSNPNLYWYRQAAGRGLQLLFYSVGIGQISSEVPQNLSASRPQDRQFILSSKKLLLSDSGFYLCAWARDTTRSEQYFGPGTRLTVT.

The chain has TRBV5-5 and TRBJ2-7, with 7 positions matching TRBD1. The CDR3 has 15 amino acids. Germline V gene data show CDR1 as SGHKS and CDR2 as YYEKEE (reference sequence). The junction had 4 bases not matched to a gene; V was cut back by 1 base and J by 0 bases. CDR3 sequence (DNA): TGTGCCAGCAGCTTGTTAGGGACAGCCTCCTACGAGCAGTACTTC. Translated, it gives CASSLLGTASYEQYF.

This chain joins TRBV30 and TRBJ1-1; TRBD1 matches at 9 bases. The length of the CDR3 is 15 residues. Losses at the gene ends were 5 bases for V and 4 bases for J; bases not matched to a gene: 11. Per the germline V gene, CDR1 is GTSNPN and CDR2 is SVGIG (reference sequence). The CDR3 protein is CAWAAVDRGFTEAFF. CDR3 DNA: TGTGCCTGGGCGGCCGTGGACAGGGGCTTCACTGAAGCTTTCTTT. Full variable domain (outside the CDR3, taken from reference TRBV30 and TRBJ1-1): SQTIHQWPATLVQPVGSPLSLECTVEGTSNPNLYWYRQAAGRGLQLLFYSVGIGQISSEVPQNLSASRPQDRQFILSSKKLLLSDSGFYLCAWAAVDRGFTEAFFGQGTRLTVV.

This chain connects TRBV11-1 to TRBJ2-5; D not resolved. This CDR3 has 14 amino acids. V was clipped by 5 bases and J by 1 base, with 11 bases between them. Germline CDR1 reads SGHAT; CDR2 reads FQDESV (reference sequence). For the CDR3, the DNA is TGTGCCAGCAGCGTAGAACAGCCCCAAGAGACCCAGTACTTC. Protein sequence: CASSVEQPQETQYF.

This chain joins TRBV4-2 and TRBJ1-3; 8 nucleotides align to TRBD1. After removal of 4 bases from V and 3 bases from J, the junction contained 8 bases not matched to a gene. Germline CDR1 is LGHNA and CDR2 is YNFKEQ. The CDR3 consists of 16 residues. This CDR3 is CASSRTGTASGNTIYF. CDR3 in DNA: TGTGCCAGCAGCCGGACAGGGACGGCCAGTGGAAACACCATATATTTT.

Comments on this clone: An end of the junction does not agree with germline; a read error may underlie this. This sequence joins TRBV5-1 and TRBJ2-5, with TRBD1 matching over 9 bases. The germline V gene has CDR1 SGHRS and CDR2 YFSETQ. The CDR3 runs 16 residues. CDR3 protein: CASGLVGTGNQGTQYF. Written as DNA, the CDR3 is TGCGCCAGCGGCTTGGTCGGGACAGGGAATCAAGGGACCCAGTACTTC.

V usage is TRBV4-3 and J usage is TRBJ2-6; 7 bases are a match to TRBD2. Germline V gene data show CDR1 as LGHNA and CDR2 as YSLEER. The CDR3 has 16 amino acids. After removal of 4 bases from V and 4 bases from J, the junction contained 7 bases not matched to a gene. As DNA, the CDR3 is TGCGCCAGCAGCCCTGCGGGGGTCGGCGGGGCCAACGTCCTGACTTTC. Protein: CASSPAGVGGANVLTF.

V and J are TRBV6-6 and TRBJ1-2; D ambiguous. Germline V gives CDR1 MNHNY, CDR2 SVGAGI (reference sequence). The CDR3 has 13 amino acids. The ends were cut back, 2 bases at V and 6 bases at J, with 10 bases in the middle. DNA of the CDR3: TGTGCCAGCAGTTACGGGCAGGCTGATGGCTACACCTTC. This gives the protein CASSYGQADGYTF.